This entry describes one TCR beta chain. No antigen is known for it. TCRdb names NextSeq 550 as the instrument used. The Human TCR Profiling Kit (MiLaboratory) was used to prepare UMI-labeled 5' RACE TRB cDNA libraries. cDNA synthesis used the entire amount of extracted RNA, and PCR amplification then used the entire amount of cDNA produced. Libraries were prepared in parallel using an identical number of PCR cycles. The study's own analysis went as follows. With a requirement of at least two reads per UMI, MIGEC and MiXCR extracted about 49,000 +/- 11,000 unique UMI-labeled TRB cDNA molecules per library. On average, each library contained approximately 40,000 +/- 10,000 functional in-frame TRB CDR3 nucleotide clonotypes without stop codons. After each sample was downsampled to 5000 UMI-labeled TRB molecules, VDJtools was used to calculate diversity metrics such as normalized Shannon-Wiener and Chao1. For the central five CDR3 residues, VDJtools calculated physicochemical properties weighted by clonotype size, namely interaction energy, strength, volume and Kidera factor 4. TCRdb reprocessed the reads and lists each CDR3 protein sequence as a single entry, with no DNA. TCRdb, rather than the study authors, made the V and J calls. The sample table holds tens of thousands of distinct CDR3 sequences. 0.82% of the sample belongs to the ten largest clones.

This sample was taken from a study of CXCR3-negative and CXCR3-positive naive CD8 T cells (dated 2019 in TCRdb). Regarding the research as a whole: In total, 130 million to 150 million TRB reads were obtained, which works out to roughly 1.5 +/- 0.3 million reads per library. Diversity and physicochemical repertoire analyses covered 11 donors pooled from two independent experiments. The TRBV-TRBJ cluster analysis covered naive subsets from about 5 donors and memory cells from 3 donors.

On the study overall, not on this receptor specifically: Naive CXCR3-negative and CXCR3-positive cells from the same donor showed similar TRBV-TRBJ usage, whereas memory cells showed distinct patterns. Because CXCR3 expression was partially decreased after cryopreservation, freshly isolated PBMCs were used for most assays. Because surface CD5, which is linked to self-reactivity in mice, was comparable between the naive subsets, TCR interaction strength was also inferred from TRB CDR3 physicochemical properties. Comparably high repertoire diversity was found in both naive subsets, whereas much lower repertoire diversity was found in memory CD8+ T cells. Compared with CXCR3-negative naive cells, CXCR3-positive naive cells had TRB CDR3s with higher hydrophobicity (lower Kidera factor 4), lower energy, and higher strength and volume indices.

Each CD8+ T cell subset was flow-sorted in triplicate, with fewer than 350,000 cells per subset placed directly into RLT lysis buffer. To keep memory contaminants out, a stringent definition of naive CD8+ T cells was applied: CD45RO-CCR7+CD27+CD95-. Using standard density gradient centrifugation, peripheral blood mononuclear cells were isolated from buffy coats. Naive CXCR3-negative and CXCR3-positive CD8+ T cells were flow-sorted on a FACSAria III. An RNeasy Mini Kit was used to extract total RNA from the sorted cells. The specimen was naive CXCR3+ CD8+ T cells from blood. Read against the paper, the sample's cell subset or site label means: CD45RO-CCR7+CD27+CD95- naive CD8+ T cells expressing CXCR3 (TNR3+). This sequence originates from a human donor in good health. Some clones in this sample may be carry-over from other donors' samples.

The CDR3 here reads CASGGGLSTDTQYF. In this chain, TRBV2 is recombined with TRBJ2-3; there is no DNA to check the TCRdb D call of TRBD1. The germline V gene sets CDR1 to SNHLY and CDR2 to FYNNEI. Its CDR3 holds 14 amino acids, cysteine through phenylalanine. The entry carries no DNA sequence.